This T cell receptor beta chain comes out of a study of neurological immune-mediated disorders. This clonotype occurred many times. This CDR3 has 13 residues. V lost 6 bases to trimming and J lost 4 bases, with 12 bases between them. TCRdb re-called the 5' RACE reads through MiXCR, storing one row per CDR3 protein. The sample shows about 50,000 distinct CDR3 sequences, about 8% of them seen only once. Time point of the sample: longitudinal time-point 3. The unsorted libraries were produced from 2 million PBMCs held at -80 C. The source is a woman between 35 and 50 years old in good health. The sequenced sample was PBMCs. The chain links TRBV12-3 or TRBV12-4 to TRBJ2-5, with D perhaps matching TRBD2 (6 bases). The CDR3 is CASSLLAPETQYF. CDR3 DNA sequence: TGTGCCAGCAGCCTACTAGCCCCAGAGACCCAGTACTTC.